The clone carrying this T cell receptor (beta chain) appeared many times. What it recognizes is unknown. The CDR3 length is 14 residues. Germline lookup yields CDR1 LGHNA and CDR2 YNFKEQ. The V gene end was trimmed by 2 bases and the J gene end by 3 bases; junction bases not matched to a gene: 4. The data belong to a study of Graves' ophthalmopathy and Graves' hyperthyroidism. Amplification of TCR beta CDR3 regions used RNA transcripts. HTBI primers primed a first-round RT-PCR, and a second-round multiplex PCR followed. TCRdb called the multiplex PCR reads again in MiXCR, with one record for every CDR3 protein. The sample carries 500,000 to 700,000 distinct CDR3 sequences, less than 40% recorded once. Findings and limits, study-wide: Also, most clonotypes expanded in the thyroid above 0.001 frequency appeared in blood.

The chain joins TRBV4-2 to TRBJ2-7, with TRBD1 matching over 7 bases. This TCR was sampled from an adult man with Graves' hyperthyroidism. Sequencing was done on a sample of peripheral blood or thyroid tissue (not recorded which). This CDR3 is CASSQSGTDYEQYF. CDR3 nucleotides: TGTGCCAGCAGCCAATCCGGGACAGACTACGAGCAGTACTTC.